This T cell receptor beta chain was profiled in a study of technical replicates of blood from a few donors. V lost 3 bases and J lost 11, with 21 bases in between. The CDR3 has 15 residues. The germline gives CDR1 ENHRY, CDR2 SYGVKD. Here immunoSEQ multiplex PCR was the method, and the copy in TCRdb shows in-frame clones only, minus some. This sample carries tens of thousands of clones, about 93% of them seen once, and the ten largest clones take approximately 3.9%. J is TRBJ2-3 and V is TRBV10-3; D is uncertain. The sequenced sample was PBMCs. This TCR was recovered from a human donor in good health. Some clones in this sample may be carry-over from other donors' samples. The CDR3 sequence: CAISEPSRKTTVQYF. The CDR3 DNA reads TGTGCCATCAGTGAACCGAGTCGGAAAACTACGGTGCAGTATTTT.